Listed below are T cell receptor beta chains from one sample, sequenced in a study of blood T cell repertoires in COVID-19. Clones were read by immunoSEQ multiplex PCR, and TCRdb kept only the in-frame ones, dropping some. This table holds around 180,000 clones, 89% found once. The sample consisted of PBMCs or T cells enriched from blood (not recorded which). The receptor source for this set is a woman between 40 and 50 years old with acute COVID-19. Each CDR3 is given with its conserved first and last residue. The order of the fields is J gene, V gene, D gene, clone size, CDR3 DNA, CDR3 protein. D genes are given only for firm matches. A clone size is listed for some rows: how often the clone was seen (once, few, many), or a class if it is expanded.

TRBJ1-2,TRBV4-1,-,-,TGCGCCAGCAGACGAAGCGAAGGGACTTCCAACTATGGCTACACCTTC,CASRRSEGTSNYGYTF
TRBJ2-7,TRBV2,-,-,TGTGCCAGCGGGCAGGGTACGTACGAGCAGTACTTC,CASGQGTYEQYF
TRBJ1-2,TRBV14,-,-,TGTGCCAGCAGCCCCGGCCAGGGTCCGACCTATGGCTACACCTTC,CASSPGQGPTYGYTF
TRBJ1-4,TRBV9,TRBD1,-,TGTGCCAGCAACGCAGGGGGCTGGAATGAAAAACTGTTTTTT,CASNAGGWNEKLFF
TRBJ2-4,TRBV3-1/TRBV3-2,-,-,TGTGCCAGCAGCCCCACCGGGAAGTCGTTTAGGGGGGCCAAAAACATTCAGTACTTC,CASSPTGKSFRGAKNIQYF
TRBJ1-1,TRBV9,TRBD1,-,TGTGCCAGCAGACCGGGACAGGGTCTCCGTGGCGTTCGCAGGAACACTGAAGCTTTCTTT,CASRPGQGLRGVRRNTEAFF
TRBJ2-2,TRBV9,-,-,TGTGCCAGCAGCGAAAGGGGCACCGGGGAGCTGTTTTTT,CASSERGTGELFF
TRBJ2-3,TRBV27,TRBD2,-,TGTGCCAGCAGTTCACCGGGACTAGCGGGAGTGGATACGCAGTATTTT,CASSSPGLAGVDTQYF
TRBJ2-7,TRBV5-6,-,-,TGTGCCAGCAGCTTGGCCGTGTCAGGTCGGGGCGAGCAGTACTTC,CASSLAVSGRGEQYF
TRBJ2-7,TRBV2,TRBD2,many,TGTGCCAGCAGTGGACCGGGACTAGCGGGATACAGGTCCTCCTACGAGCAGTACTTC,CASSGPGLAGYRSSYEQYF
TRBJ2-5,TRBV5-1,TRBD1,-,TGCGCCAGCACCCCCGGGACAGAAGGAGAGACCCAGTACTTC,CASTPGTEGETQYF
TRBJ2-1,TRBV5-8,-,-,TGTGCCAGCAGCTTCGGGTACAATGAGCAGTTCTTC,CASSFGYNEQFF
TRBJ1-5,TRBV12-5,TRBD1,-,TGTGCTAGTGGTCTCCAGGGGGATCAGCCCCAGCATTTT,CASGLQGDQPQHF
TRBJ2-5,TRBV5-1,TRBD2,once,TGCGCCAGCAGCTTAGAGCCTAGCGGGAGTCGACGGGAGACCCAGTACTTC,CASSLEPSGSRRETQYF
TRBJ2-3,TRBV7-9,TRBD2,-,TGTGCCAGCAGCCGGCAGACGGGGGCGGGGGGCGCAGATACGCAGTATTTT,CASSRQTGAGGADTQYF
TRBJ2-5,TRBV6-4,TRBD2,-,TGTGCCAGCGGAGTAACTAGCGGGAGTGAGACCCAGTACTTC,CASGVTSGSETQYF
TRBJ2-7,TRBV5-4,-,-,TGTGCCAGCAGCTTGGACGTTAGAGCCTACGAGCAGTACTTC,CASSLDVRAYEQYF
TRBJ2-3,TRBV4-3,-,once,TGCGCCAGCAGCCAAGATCGGGACATAAGCACAGATACGCAGTATTTT,CASSQDRDISTDTQYF
TRBJ1-5,TRBV2,-,-,TGTGCCAGCAGCCGGGAGAGGCGAGATCAGCCCCAGCATTTT,CASSRERRDQPQHF
TRBJ1-2,TRBV4-1,-,few,TGCGCCAGCAGTCCAACCGACAGAAACTATGGCTACACCTTC,CASSPTDRNYGYTF
TRBJ1-5,TRBV3-1/TRBV3-2,-,-,TGTGCCAGCAGCCACAAGGGGATCGTAAGCAATCAGCCCCAGCATTTT,CASSHKGIVSNQPQHF
TRBJ2-7,TRBV7-9,-,-,TGTGCCAGCAGCCCCAGGACAAATCCCTACGAGCAGTACTTC,CASSPRTNPYEQYF
TRBJ2-3,TRBV27,TRBD2,-,TGTGCCAGCAGTCCGGAAGGACTAGCGGGGGTGATCACAGATACGCAGTATTTT,CASSPEGLAGVITDTQYF
TRBJ1-5,TRBV24-1,TRBD1,-,TGTGCCACCAGTGATGGGACAGGGGGCGATCAGCCCCAGCATTTT,CATSDGTGGDQPQHF
TRBJ1-3,TRBV15,TRBD1,-,TGTGCCACCAGCAGAAGAAGGGCCCTGGGACAGGGCTCTGGAAACACCATATATTTT,CATSRRRALGQGSGNTIYF
TRBJ2-7,TRBV15,TRBD1,-,TGTGCCACCAGCAGAGACCTCGGACAGGGTGGTGAGCAGTACTTC,CATSRDLGQGGEQYF
TRBJ1-2,TRBV19,-,-,TGTGCCAGTAGTATTCCAGGGGATAACTATGGCTACACCTTC,CASSIPGDNYGYTF
TRBJ2-3,TRBV14,TRBD1,-,TGTGCCAGCAGCCAAACACAGGGGCCTACAGATACGCAGTATTTT,CASSQTQGPTDTQYF
TRBJ1-5,TRBV27,-,once,TGTGCCAGCAGTTTAAGGGGAGGACAGCCCCAGCATTTT,CASSLRGGQPQHF
TRBJ2-5,TRBV28,-,-,TGTGCCAGCAGTCCCCTCCTCGCCGGGGGTAAAGAGACCCAGTACTTC,CASSPLLAGGKETQYF
TRBJ2-7,TRBV19,TRBD1,once,TGTGCCAGTAGTATTATGGGCACAACGGGACAGACAACCTACGAGCAGTACTTC,CASSIMGTTGQTTYEQYF
TRBJ1-6,TRBV6-1,TRBD1,-,TGTGCCAGCAGTGACCAGGGACAGGGGGCTACGTCACCCCTCCACTTT,CASSDQGQGATSPLHF
TRBJ1-1,TRBV6-2/TRBV6-3,TRBD1,-,TGTGCCAGCAGTTACTCGACTAGGGGACAGGCGAACACTGAAGCTTTCTTT,CASSYSTRGQANTEAFF
TRBJ1-2,TRBV30,TRBD1,-,TGTGCCTGGAGTTTCGGGACAGGTCGTTACACCTTC,CAWSFGTGRYTF
TRBJ2-1,TRBV2,TRBD2,-,TGTGCCAGCAGTGCGGTCACGGGAGGAGGGAATGAGCAGTTCTTC,CASSAVTGGGNEQFF
TRBJ1-6,TRBV9,-,-,TGTGCCAGCAGCTCACGGGGGGGTTCGGATAATTCACCCCTCCACTTT,CASSSRGGSDNSPLHF
TRBJ1-1,TRBV5-8,TRBD1,-,TGTGCCAGCAGCTTCGGACAGGGGAGGGTTCAGGTTAACACTGAAGCTTTCTTT,CASSFGQGRVQVNTEAFF
TRBJ2-5,TRBV23-1,TRBD2,-,TGCGCCAGCAATAGGGCGGGTAGCGGGAGGGCCGATTTTGGGCATGTGACCCAGTACTTC,CASNRAGSGRADFGHVTQYF
TRBJ2-3,TRBV5-1,-,-,TGCGCCAGCAGGACTGGCACAGATACGCAGTATTTT,CASRTGTDTQYF
TRBJ1-2,TRBV19,TRBD1,-,TGTGCCAGTAGTACCCGGGGGGGGACAGGGGACGGCTACACCTTC,CASSTRGGTGDGYTF
TRBJ1-1,TRBV29-1,-,-,TGCAGCGTTGTTAAGAGCAGGACTGAAGCTTTCTTT,CSVVKSRTEAFF
TRBJ1-1,TRBV30,-,once,TGTGCCTGGATTGGGGCTTTAACAGGGAGTCGAGCTTTCTTT,CAWIGALTGSRAFF
TRBJ1-2,TRBV7-9,TRBD1,few,TGTGCCAGCAGAGGACAGGGGGCTCACTATGGCTACACCTTC,CASRGQGAHYGYTF
TRBJ2-1,TRBV7-3,TRBD2,-,TGTGCCAGCAGCCCGAAACTAGCGGTTTCATACAATGAGCAGTTCTTC,CASSPKLAVSYNEQFF
TRBJ1-5,TRBV19,-,once,TGTGCCAGTAGTTGGGGGACACCTAATCAGCCCCAGCATTTT,CASSWGTPNQPQHF
TRBJ1-6,TRBV6-7,TRBD1,-,TGTGCCAGGACGAACGACAGGGAAGTTTCCTATAATTCACCCCTCCACTTT,CARTNDREVSYNSPLHF
TRBJ1-2,TRBV9,TRBD1,-,TGTGCCAGCAGCGCCGGGACAGGGGGCCCAGATGGCTATGGCTACACCTTC,CASSAGTGGPDGYGYTF
TRBJ2-1,TRBV5-1,-,-,TGCGCCAGCAGCGAAGAGGAGACGGGCAATGAGCAGTTCTTC,CASSEEETGNEQFF
TRBJ2-4,TRBV5-1,TRBD2,once,TGCGCCAGCAGCTTGGATCTAGCGGGGGAAGGAAACATTCAGTACTTC,CASSLDLAGEGNIQYF
TRBJ1-1,TRBV28,TRBD1,few,TGTGCCAGCAGTGAAACAGGGGGTCGAAGGACTGAAGCTTTCTTT,CASSETGGRRTEAFF
TRBJ1-1,TRBV7-8,-,-,TGTGCCAGCAGCTTAGAGACGGGGAACACTGAAGCTTTCTTT,CASSLETGNTEAFF
TRBJ1-1,TRBV18,-,-,TGTGCCAGCTCACCGAAAAGTCAGGGTAATTTTTTAGACACTGAAGCTTTCTTT,CASSPKSQGNFLDTEAFF